The subject of this entry is one T cell receptor beta chain. Its antigen remains unidentified. Other DNA sequences in the sample encode the same CDR3. The data were produced by immunoSEQ multiplex PCR, yet TCRdb's version contains in-frame clones alone and is incomplete. Of around 2,000,000 clones listed, less than 95% are singletons. The CDR3 runs 14 residues. Looked up from germline, CDR1 is SGDLS and CDR2 is YYNGEE. With 0 bases removed from V and 2 bases from J, the gap between germline ends came to 9 bases. The sample is drawn from a study of shared clonotypes between healthy human individuals. About the research overall: Three plates were used per donor for CD4 naive, three for CD4 memory, two for CD8 naive and one for CD8 memory. Study findings and constraints: Rarefaction exposed incomplete sorted-subset sequencing despite large depth.

Naive CD8 cells comprised CD45RO-negative, CCR7-positively selected cells, excluding terminally differentiated effector memory CD45RA+ cells. The material sequenced was naive CD8+ T cells sorted from blood. This receptor was taken from a man younger than 35 in good health. This rearrangement joins TRBV9 to TRBJ2-7, with D perhaps TRBD1 or TRBD2 (5 bases each). The CDR3 spells CASSVGGAAYEQYF. The CDR3 region has the DNA TGTGCCAGCAGCGTAGGAGGGGCGGCCTACGAGCAGTACTTC. The whole variable domain, filled in from reference TRBV9 and TRBJ2-7, reads DSGVTQTPKHLITATGQRVTLRCSPRSGDLSVYWYQQSLDQGLQFLIQYYNGEERAKGNILERFSAQQFPDLHSELNLSSLELGDSALYFCASSVGGAAYEQYFGPGTRLTVT.